Listed here are 22 T cell receptor beta chains from one sample, sequenced in a study of T cell repertoires in cytomegalovirus infection. One entry per CDR3 protein, called by TCRdb with MiXCR from the reads. The sample contains 900,000 to 950,000 distinct CDR3 sequences, 25% to 40% of which appear only once. No antigens are known for them. The sample consisted of cultured CD8+ T cells from PBMCs, taken from culture after CMV antigen stimulation. Source of these receptors: a human donor in good health (CMV status not recorded). Some clones in this sample may be carry-over from other donors' samples.

The rearrangement links TRBV20-1 to TRBJ2-1; 11 bases are shared with TRBD2. CDR3 length equals 15 residues. CDR1 is DFQATT, CDR2 SNEGSKA, per germline (reference sequence). Unmatched junction bases numbered 4, after V lost 1 base and J lost 5 bases. The CDR3 DNA sequence: TGCAGTGCTAGAGGGCTAGCGGGGGGCCACAATGAGCAGTTCTTC. The encoded protein is CSARGLAGGHNEQFF.

The V gene is TRBV7-6, the J gene TRBJ2-1, with 12 bases identical to TRBD1. The V and J ends lost 4 bases and 9 bases, in that order; junction bases with no gene match: 7. Germline assignment: CDR1 SGHVS and CDR2 FNYEAQ. CDR3 length: 15 residues. CDR3 in amino acids: CASSYGGQGASEQFF. The CDR3 bases are TGTGCCAGCAGCTACGGGGGACAGGGGGCGAGTGAGCAGTTCTTC.

The chain combines TRBV2 with TRBJ2-2; D ambiguous. V lost 10 bases, J lost 7 bases, and 19 bases lay in between. This CDR3 contains 14 residues. CDR1 and CDR2 from the germline V gene are SNHLY and FYNNEI. The CDR3: CAILKETRFGELFF. The CDR3 coding sequence is TGTGCCATCCTAAAAGAGACTCGTTTCGGGGAGCTGTTTTTT.

J is TRBJ1-2 and V is TRBV12-3 or TRBV12-4; a weak D match, TRBD1 (5 bases). The CDR3 length is 14 residues. The V and J ends lost 6 bases and 2 bases respectively, with 13 bases between them. The CDR3 here is CASSRGVTNYGYTF. The CDR3 nucleotides read TGTGCCAGCAGCAGAGGGGTGACCAACTATGGCTACACCTTC.

This clonotype was observed a handful of times. The chain has TRBV27 and TRBJ1-4; the D is unclear. CDR1 is MNHEY and CDR2 is SMNVEV in the germline V gene (reference sequence). The length of the CDR3 is 17 residues. With 1 base removed from V and 0 bases from J, the gap between germline ends came to 12 bases. In nucleotides, the CDR3 is TGTGCCAGCAGTTTATACCGGTCAGGACCAACTAATGAAAAACTGTTTTTT. It codes for CASSLYRSGPTNEKLFF. Supplemented by reference TRBV27 and TRBJ1-4, the full variable domain reads EAQVTQNPRYLITVTGKKLTVTCSQNMNHEYMSWYRQDPGLGLRQIYYSMNVEVTDKGDVPEGYKVSRKEKRNFPLILESPSPNQTSLYFCASSLYRSGPTNEKLFFGSGTQLSVL.

The J gene is TRBJ2-4, the V gene TRBV7-4; TRBD1 agrees at 7 bases. J lost 2 bases, V lost 6 bases, and 7 bases had no gene match. The CDR3 spans 15 residues. Germline V gene sequence: CDR1 SGHVT, CDR2 SQSDAQ. CDR3 DNA sequence: TGTGCCAGCAGGAATGCACAGGGGTCCAAAAACATTCAGTACTTC. Its translation: CASRNAQGSKNIQYF.

CDR3 in DNA: TGTGCCAGCAGTCTCCTGGACGGAACCTCTGGGGCCAACGTCCTGACTTTC. Amino acids: CASSLLDGTSGANVLTF. The chain recombines TRBV28 with TRBJ2-6; D remains ambiguous. Trimming cost V 5 bases and J 0 bases, with 14 bases left between them. The CDR3 loop spans 17 amino acids. Germline CDR1 is MDHEN and CDR2 is SYDVKM.

CDR3 in amino acids: CASSLRGGAYDEKLFF. CDR3 nucleotides: TGTGCCAGCAGCTTGCGAGGGGGGGCGTACGATGAAAAACTGTTTTTT. V gene TRBV5-5 combines with J gene TRBJ1-4, with D perhaps TRBD1 (6 bases). This CDR3 spans 16 amino acids. In germline, CDR1 is SGHKS, CDR2 YYEKEE (reference sequence). V lost 1 base to trimming and J lost 6 bases, with 16 bases between them.

This clonotype has only a few counts. The chain carries TRBV6-2 or TRBV6-3 and TRBJ1-1; no clear D gene. Germline CDR1 MNHEY, CDR2 SVGEGT. This CDR3 contains 13 residues. Trimming left V 7 bases short and J 0 bases short, with 9 bases between. The CDR3 coding sequence is TGTGCCAGCACGAAAATCCTGAACACTGAAGCTTTCTTT. Protein sequence: CASTKILNTEAFF.

This chain uses TRBV19 with TRBJ2-1; possible D gene TRBD1, 6 bases. Germline CDR1 and CDR2: LNHDA and SQIVND (reference sequence). V shed 3 bases and J shed 6 bases, with 12 bases lying between them. The CDR3 length is 14 residues. The CDR3 here is CASSMLQGANEQFF. The DNA of the CDR3 is TGTGCCAGTAGTATGCTACAGGGTGCCAATGAGCAGTTCTTC. Drawing the rest from reference TRBV19 and TRBJ2-1, the complete variable domain is DGGITQSPKYLFRKEGQNVTLSCEQNLNHDAMYWYRQDPGQGLRLIYYSQIVNDFQKGDIAEGYSVSREKKESFPLTVTSAQKNPTAFYLCASSMLQGANEQFFGPGTRLTVL.

The J gene is TRBJ2-7, the V gene TRBV19; 8 nucleotides align to TRBD1. CDR3 length equals 14 residues. CDR1 LNHDA and CDR2 SQIVND come from the germline V gene (reference sequence). The V segment lost 6 bases and the J segment 0 bases; nucleotides outside the gene matches: 4. The CDR3: CASRDRDDSYEQYV. CDR3 DNA sequence: TGTGCCAGTAGGGACAGGGACGACTCCTACGAGCAGTACGTC.

V and J are TRBV2 and TRBJ1-2; no reliable D call. Germline-derived CDR1 and CDR2 are SNHLY and FYNNEI. The V gene lost 8 bases and the J gene lost 7 bases, with 8 bases spanning the gap. The CDR3 consists of 10 residues. CDR3 DNA: TGTGCCAGCGTGCGTTTTGGCTACACCTTC. Translation: CASVRFGYTF.

Remarks on this clonotype: Possible read error: a much larger clone is one base away. The CDR3 does not close with the conserved phenylalanine or tryptophan, likely indicating a read error. This rearrangement joins TRBV11-1 to TRBJ2-1; possibly TRBD1 or TRBD2 for D (5 bases each). CDR1 and CDR2 from the germline V gene are SGHAT and FQDESV (reference sequence). CDR3 length: 18 residues. V was clipped by 3 bases and J by 0 bases, with 18 bases between them. The CDR3 spells CASSLYRDPDLSYNEQFS. The DNA of the CDR3 is TGTGCCAGCAGCTTGTACCGGGACCCCGATCTCTCCTACAATGAGCAGTTCTCC.

This clonotype was counted at least ten times. V usage is TRBV7-2 and J usage is TRBJ2-5; 8 bases are shared with TRBD2. CDR1 is SGHTA and CDR2 is FQGNSA in the germline V gene. The CDR3 loop spans 15 amino acids. Germline trimming cut 1 base from V and 1 base from J; bases unmatched to any gene: 2. The chain's CDR3 is CASSLDGGAQETQYF. CDR3 DNA sequence: TGTGCCAGCAGCTTAGACGGGGGGGCCCAAGAGACCCAGTACTTC. Based on the CDR3 plus reference TRBV7-2 and TRBJ2-5, the full variable domain is GAGVSQSPSNKVTEKGKDVELRCDPISGHTALYWYRQSLGQGLEFLIYFQGNSAPDKSGLPSDRFSAERTGGSVSTLTIQRTQQEDSAVYLCASSLDGGAQETQYFGPGTRLLVL.

This clonotype was seen a few times. The chain links TRBV28 to TRBJ1-1; D ambiguous. CDR1 and CDR2 (germline): MDHEN, SYDVKM. Between the trimmed V and J ends, which lost 3 bases and 6 bases, there was a span of 11 bases. The CDR3 has 13 residues. CDR3 nucleotide sequence: TGTGCCAGCAGTTTGGTAATGGACTCTGAAGCTTTCTTT. This translates into CASSLVMDSEAFF.

The genes are TRBV5-4 and TRBJ2-7; tentative D call: TRBD2 (5 bases). This CDR3 spans 15 amino acids. V dropped 4 bases and J dropped 0 bases, with 14 bases sitting between them. Germline V gene data show CDR1 as SGHNT and CDR2 as YYREEE (reference sequence). CDR3 DNA sequence: TGTGCCAGCAGCCGCGAGGGAACGGGCTCCTACGAGCAGTACTTC. Translated, it gives CASSREGTGSYEQYF.

This clonotype turned up a few times. The rearrangement links TRBV4-1 to TRBJ2-1; TRBD2 matches 8 bases. With V trimmed by 0 bases and J by 3 bases, 22 bases remained unmatched. This CDR3 is built from 22 residues. Germline CDR1 MGHRA, CDR2 YSYEKL. CDR3 nucleotide sequence: TGCGCCAGCAGCCAAGATCGGGGCGTTCGGGGCCTACTAGCGGAAATCTACAATGAGCAGTTCTTC. It encodes CASSQDRGVRGLLAEIYNEQFF.

This clonotype was recorded many times. J is TRBJ2-2 and V is TRBV7-2; D ambiguous. CDR3 size: 16 residues. Germline lookup yields CDR1 SGHTA and CDR2 FQGNSA. Trimming took off 5 bases at V and 4 bases at J, with 17 bases between the two ends. The CDR3 region has the DNA TGTGCCAGCAGCCAGCCACAAGACCCGAGCACCGGGGAGCTGTTTTTT. Protein product: CASSQPQDPSTGELFF.

The V gene is TRBV19, the J gene TRBJ1-1; weak D call: TRBD1 (6 bases). Germline V gene data show CDR1 as LNHDA and CDR2 as SQIVND (reference sequence). The germline V and J ends were trimmed by 5 bases and 9 bases, with 13 bases remaining between them. The CDR3 totals 12 residues. The CDR3 is CASSFRTDQAFF. The CDR3 region has the DNA TGTGCCAGTAGTTTTAGGACAGATCAAGCTTTCTTT.

The gene calls are TRBV29-1 and TRBJ1-1; TRBD1 agrees at 8 bases. The V and J ends lost 4 bases and 4 bases, in that order; junction bases with no gene match: 8. Germline assignment: CDR1 SQVTM and CDR2 ANQGSEA. This CDR3 contains 14 residues. CDR3 bases: TGCAGCGTTGTCGCAGGGGGCCCATCCACTGAAGCTTTCTTT. Its translation: CSVVAGGPSTEAFF.

The V call is TRBV4-1, the J call TRBJ1-1; D remains ambiguous. The V gene lost 1 base and the J gene lost 0 bases, with 12 bases spanning the gap. The germline V gene has CDR1 MGHRA and CDR2 YSYEKL. CDR3 length: 16 residues. CDR3 in DNA: TGCGCCAGCAGCCAAGGGGGAGGGAGGATGAACACTGAAGCTTTCTTT. It encodes CASSQGGGRMNTEAFF.

This sequence joins TRBV4-1 and TRBJ1-4; no firm D call. This CDR3 has 18 residues. Trimming pared 0 bases from V and 3 bases from J, leaving 17 bases between. Germline V gene lookup returns CDR1 MGHRA and CDR2 YSYEKL. The CDR3 loop reads CASSQDAHPRGSNEKLFF. The CDR3 DNA is TGCGCCAGCAGCCAAGATGCTCATCCACGGGGATCTAATGAAAAACTGTTTTTT.